The entry below gives a single T cell receptor beta chain sequence along with its context. There are 17 residues in the CDR3. CDR1 MRHNA and CDR2 SNTAGT come from the germline V gene. V shed 1 base and J 10 bases; nucleotides not matched to a gene: 10. This entry belongs to a study of T cell changes during pregnancy in multiple sclerosis. The assay was immunoSEQ multiplex PCR, and TCRdb's table has in-frame clones only and misses some. The sample has 70,000 to 95,000 clones; 94% are singletons. V usage is TRBV6-4 and J usage is TRBJ1-4, with 12 bases aligning to TRBD1. This TCR was recovered from a female donor with multiple sclerosis, enrolled in a pregnancy study. Sequences were derived from peripheral blood, sampled in the third trimester of pregnancy. The CDR3 protein is CASSDWDRGRERGKLFF. The CDR3 bases are TGTGCCAGCAGTGACTGGGACAGGGGGCGCGAGAGGGGAAAACTGTTTTTT.